This T cell receptor beta chain stems from a study of monozygotic twins with inflammatory bowel disease. Notes on the study in general: With others, IBD patients shared fewer clonotypes than healthy twins did, especially with disease activity.

One entry per CDR3 protein, without DNA, is what TCRdb gives after re-calling the 5' RACE reads. The sample data list 440,000 or so distinct CDR3 sequences. Remarks on this clonotype: What it binds is unknown.

The blood volume drawn from each donor was 2 to 3 ml. In germline, CDR1 is WSHSY, CDR2 SAAADI. CDR3 length: 15 residues. The TCR was taken from a human donor with ulcerative colitis or Crohn's disease, or a healthy co-twin of an affected twin (not recorded which). The specimen was blood. The chain links TRBV10-2 to TRBJ2-3. The chain's CDR3 is CASSDWRKGTDTQYF.